Here is one TCR beta chain with its context. V trimming: 5 bases; J trimming: 4 bases; junction bases outside the gene matches: 7. Germline CDR1 reads SGHVS; CDR2 reads FQNEAQ. This CDR3 spans 15 amino acids. After constant-region reverse-primer amplification, full-length variable regions underwent semi-nested PCR with Nested Universal Primer A. Each CDR3 protein gets one entry after TCRdb re-called the 5' RACE reads with MiXCR. The table records approximately 40,000 distinct CDR3 sequences, around 20% of them present only once. The sorted Tregs were CD4+CD25+CD127-/low cells. The clonotype was recovered from a female donor with breast cancer. Sequencing was done on a sample of Tregs sorted from blood. The V and J genes are TRBV7-8 and TRBJ2-7; 11 bases fit TRBD2. CDR3 protein: CASSPLGTSGYEQYF. CDR3 coding DNA: TGTGCCAGCAGCCCCCTGGGGACTAGCGGTTACGAGCAGTACTTC.